A single sample is the source of the 3 T cell receptor beta chains below, sequenced in a study of beta chain features in type 1 diabetes. The study's findings and limits: Shortening that was moderate but significant affected the TCRB CDR3s of Type 1 diabetes patients in all four CD4+ subsets.

Of the isolated RNA, all was reverse transcribed, and so the sequenced material was expressed TCRB transcripts. TCRdb's copy holds only in-frame clones and misses some; the assay was immunoSEQ multiplex PCR. The table shows around 180,000 clones, with approximately 8.1% occurring only once. These receptors are not linked to any known antigen. The source material was central memory CD4+ T cells from blood. All receptors derive from a man between 18 and 35 years old with type 1 diabetes.

The chain couples TRBV11-2 to TRBJ2-3, with 9 positions matching TRBD2. Unmatched junction bases numbered 3, after V lost 6 bases and J lost 2 bases. CDR1 SGHAT and CDR2 FQNNGV come from the germline V gene. The CDR3 sequence is 14 residues long. CDR3 amino acids: CASRRGGITDTQYF. The CDR3 nucleotides read TGTGCCAGCAGGCGGGGGGGGATCACAGATACGCAGTATTTT.

This clone was detected a few times. V usage is TRBV2 and J usage is TRBJ2-1, with TRBD2 matching over 8 bases. The V gene's germline CDR1 is SNHLY and CDR2 FYNNEI. V lost 5 bases and J lost 12; bases outside the gene matches: 21. The CDR3 extends over 17 amino acids. The CDR3 spells CASSLKGAGESLTVQFF. Here the CDR3 DNA reads TGTGCCAGCAGTCTGAAAGGAGCGGGAGAAAGTCTTACTGTGCAGTTCTTC.

This clone was observed a few times. CDR3 amino acids: CASSPPGTGEVNEQFF. As DNA, the CDR3 is TGTGCCAGCTCACCACCCGGGACAGGGGAGGTAAATGAGCAGTTCTTC. The chain joins TRBV18 to TRBJ2-1, with 10 bases identical to TRBD1. Germline CDR1 KGHSH, CDR2 LQKENI. The V and J ends lost 0 bases and 7 bases, in that order; junction bases with no gene match: 6. The CDR3 consists of 16 residues.